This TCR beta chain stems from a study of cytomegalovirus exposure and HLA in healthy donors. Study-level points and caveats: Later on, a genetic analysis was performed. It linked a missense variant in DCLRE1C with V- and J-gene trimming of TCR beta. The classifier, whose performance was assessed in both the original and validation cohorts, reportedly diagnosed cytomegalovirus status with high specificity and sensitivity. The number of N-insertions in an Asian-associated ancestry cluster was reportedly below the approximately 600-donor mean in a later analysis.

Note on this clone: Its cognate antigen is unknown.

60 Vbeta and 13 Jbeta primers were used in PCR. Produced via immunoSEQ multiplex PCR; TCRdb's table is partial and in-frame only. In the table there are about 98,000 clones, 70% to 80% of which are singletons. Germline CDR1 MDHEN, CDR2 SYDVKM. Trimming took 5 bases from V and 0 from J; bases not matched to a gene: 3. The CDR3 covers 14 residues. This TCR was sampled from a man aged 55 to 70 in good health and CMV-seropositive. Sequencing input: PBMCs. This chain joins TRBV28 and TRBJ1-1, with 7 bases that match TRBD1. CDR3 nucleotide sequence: TGTGCCAGCAGTCGGGACAGCTTGAACACTGAAGCTTTCTTT. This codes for CASSRDSLNTEAFF.